These 17 T cell receptor beta chains came from one sample sequenced in a study of beta chain features in type 1 diabetes. These TCRs are of unknown antigen specificity. The sequenced template was cDNA made from the entire isolated RNA. Using immunoSEQ multiplex PCR, the repertoire was profiled, and TCRdb retains in-frame clones only, with some absent. The profile covers some 330,000 clones, with about 12% appearing a single time and approximately 0.011% taken by the ten largest. Whole-study findings and limits: Shorter TCRB CDR3s, moderately but significantly so, were found in Type 1 diabetes patients in all four CD4+ subsets.

Sequencing was carried out using naive CD4+ T cells from blood. The receptors originated from a woman aged 18-29 years with type 1 diabetes.

The chain links TRBV11-2 to TRBJ2-2; TRBD1 matches at 9 bases. CDR3 length: 16 residues. Germline CDR1 and CDR2: SGHAT and FQNNGV. Losses at the gene ends were 6 bases for V and 5 bases for J; bases not matched to a gene: 10. CDR3 DNA sequence: TGTGCCAGCAGGAGACCCGGGACAGGGAAAACCGGGGAGCTGTTTTTT. It codes for CASRRPGTGKTGELFF.

The J gene is TRBJ1-6, the V gene TRBV7-8, with D possibly TRBD1 on 5 matching bases. Germline V gene lookup returns CDR1 SGHVS and CDR2 FQNEAQ. The CDR3 contains 17 residues. Trimming removed 4 bases at V and 4 bases at J, with 17 bases between. CDR3 loop: CASSSRRGRGYNSPLHF. CDR3 in DNA: TGTGCCAGCAGCTCTCGGCGGGGGAGAGGGTATAATTCACCCCTCCACTTT.

This chain joins TRBV6-5 and TRBJ1-2, with 11 bases that match TRBD1. CDR3 size: 14 residues. V was clipped by 6 bases and J by 7 bases; unmatched bases: 7. Germline V gene lookup returns CDR1 MNHEY and CDR2 SVGAGI. The CDR3 coding sequence is TGTGCCAGCAGCCGAGGACAGGGGGCGAGTGGCTACACCTTC. This encodes CASSRGQGASGYTF.

This clone came up a few times. V usage is TRBV2 and J usage is TRBJ1-2; 8 positions agree with TRBD1. The CDR3 is made up of 13 amino acids. The J segment lost 2 bases and the V segment lost 6 bases, leaving 2 bases of the junction unmatched. Per the germline V gene, CDR1 is SNHLY and CDR2 is FYNNEI. The CDR3 loop reads CASSRQGNYGYTF. In DNA form, the CDR3 reads TGTGCCAGCAGCCGACAGGGGAACTATGGCTACACCTTC.

This clone was recorded a few times. The chain has TRBV4-2 and TRBJ2-1; tentative D call: TRBD2 (5 bases). Germline values: CDR1 LGHNA, CDR2 YNFKEQ. With 4 bases removed from V and 5 bases from J, the gap between germline ends came to 15 bases. The length of the CDR3 is 15 residues. CDR3 DNA: TGTGCCAGCAGCCCCGTCGGCGGGCCCAACAATGAGCAGTTCTTC. Amino acids: CASSPVGGPNNEQFF.

This clone was counted between two and nine times. The CDR3, as DNA: TGTGCCAGCAGACAAGACAGGGTCGGCTCACCCCTCCACTTT. It encodes CASRQDRVGSPLHF. The gene calls are TRBV7-2 and TRBJ1-6, with 7 nucleotides matching TRBD1. CDR1 SGHTA and CDR2 FQGNSA come from the germline V gene. CDR3 length: 14 residues. V gave up 6 bases and J gave up 10 bases; unmatched junction bases: 9.

V is TRBV23-1 and J is TRBJ1-5; TRBD1 agrees at 8 bases. TRBV23-1 is recorded as an ORF, its role being uncertain. J gave up 2 bases and V 3 bases, and 12 bases lay outside the gene matches. The CDR3 spans 18 residues. DNA for the CDR3: TGCGCCAGCAGTCAGGAGGACAGGGTTTCGAGGGGCAATCAGCCCCAGCATTTT. It specifies CASSQEDRVSRGNQPQHF.

This rearrangement joins TRBV6-5 to TRBJ2-5, with 7 bases matching TRBD1. CDR3 length: 13 residues. Germline CDR1 MNHEY, CDR2 SVGAGI. J lost 4 bases, V lost 6 bases, and 5 bases had no gene match. The CDR3 nucleotides read TGTGCCAGCAGATTTCCAGGGGGAGAGACCCAGTACTTC. It is translated as CASRFPGGETQYF.

This clone was seen a handful of times. The V call is TRBV28, the J call TRBJ1-1; D gene unclear. Germline V gene sequence: CDR1 MDHEN, CDR2 SYDVKM. This CDR3 is built from 13 residues. V lost 5 bases, J lost 4 bases, and 11 bases lay in between. CDR3 residues: CASSEFSRTEAFF. The CDR3 nucleotides read TGTGCCAGCAGTGAATTTAGTCGCACTGAAGCTTTCTTT.

In its sample, this clone was seen a few times. The gene calls are TRBV7-2 and TRBJ2-1; 7 nucleotides line up with TRBD2. J gave up 0 bases and V 7 bases, and 9 bases lay outside the gene matches. The CDR3 loop spans 16 amino acids. Germline V gene lookup returns CDR1 SGHTA and CDR2 FQGNSA. CDR3 sequence: CASIRGVAGSYNEQFF. In DNA, the CDR3 is TGTGCCAGCATCCGGGGGGTAGCGGGCTCCTACAATGAGCAGTTCTTC.

In its sample, this clone was seen a few times. The chain recombines TRBV30 with TRBJ2-7; perhaps TRBD2 as D (6 bases). The CDR3 covers 14 residues. CDR1 and CDR2 from the germline V gene are GTSNPN and SVGIG (reference sequence). Trimming removed 3 bases at V and 6 bases at J, with 18 bases between. This CDR3 is CAWSAGTPGSEQYF. The CDR3 region has the DNA TGTGCCTGGAGCGCCGGGACTCCGGGTTCCGAGCAGTACTTC.

The chain combines TRBV2 with TRBJ1-4, with D unclear. This CDR3 has 13 amino acids. The germline V gene encodes CDR1 SNHLY and CDR2 FYNNEI. Trimming took 8 bases from V and 5 from J, leaving 12 bases between them. CDR3 bases: TGTGCCAGCCAAGAGCAGGAAAATGAAAAACTGTTTTTT. It yields the protein CASQEQENEKLFF.

The V and J genes are TRBV18 and TRBJ2-3; 10 bases line up with TRBD2. CDR3 length: 15 amino acids. V gave up 3 bases and J gave up 4 bases; unmatched junction bases: 4. CDR1 is KGHSH, CDR2 LQKENI, per germline. DNA of the CDR3: TGTGCCAGCTCACCTGGACTAGCGGAGGCAGATACGCAGTATTTT. This gives the protein CASSPGLAEADTQYF.

The chain uses TRBV27 and TRBJ2-7; TRBD1 agrees at 7 bases. This CDR3 has 15 residues. J gave up 0 bases and V 4 bases, and 6 bases lay outside the gene matches. Germline-derived CDR1 and CDR2 are MNHEY and SMNVEV (reference sequence). The chain's CDR3 is CASSSGTATSYEQYF. For the CDR3, the DNA is TGTGCCAGCAGTTCCGGGACAGCCACCTCCTACGAGCAGTACTTC.

This clone was seen more than once but under ten times. The chain recombines TRBV5-1 with TRBJ2-2; unclear D gene. This CDR3 region has 14 residues. The germline V gene encodes CDR1 SGHRS and CDR2 YFSETQ. Trimming cost V 0 bases and J 1 base, with 4 bases left between them. CDR3 loop: CASSLAGNTGELFF. As DNA, the CDR3 is TGCGCCAGCAGCTTGGCCGGGAACACCGGGGAGCTGTTTTTT. The full variable domain, rest sourced from reference TRBV5-1 and TRBJ2-2, is KAGVTQTPRYLIKTRGQQVTLSCSPISGHRSVSWYQQTPGQGLQFLFEYFSETQRNKGNFPGRFSGRQFSNSRSEMNVSTLELGDSALYLCASSLAGNTGELFFGEGSRLTVL.

This chain connects TRBV5-6 to TRBJ2-7; maybe TRBD2 (5 bases). Germline V gives CDR1 SGHDT, CDR2 YYEEEE. CDR3 length: 17 amino acids. Trimming took off 1 base at V and 0 bases at J, with 17 bases between the two ends. CDR3 amino acids: CASSLPPTAGRSYEQYF. The CDR3 DNA follows: TGTGCCAGCAGCTTGCCCCCTACGGCGGGCCGCTCCTACGAGCAGTACTTC.

This chain links TRBV14 with TRBJ1-3; no firm D call. V was pared by 2 bases and J by 6 bases, with 8 bases between. This CDR3 comprises 13 residues. Germline values: CDR1 SGHDN, CDR2 FVKESK. CDR3 nucleotide sequence: TGTGCCAGCAGCCAACGCCGGGAAAACACCATATATTTT. This sequence encodes CASSQRRENTIYF.